Each of the 20 T cell receptor beta chains below was sequenced from the same sample in a study of cytomegalovirus exposure and HLA in healthy donors. The PCR ran on 60 Vbeta and 13 Jbeta primers. Assay used: immunoSEQ multiplex PCR; TCRdb lists only in-frame clones, some missing. This sample has some 130,000 clones, with about 85% found just once. The sequencing input was PBMCs. The receptors originated from a female donor in good health and CMV-seronegative.

The V gene is TRBV11-2, the J gene TRBJ2-3, with 9 bases aligning to TRBD1. Per germline, CDR1 SGHAT and CDR2 FQNNGV. V was clipped by 5 bases and J by 9 bases; unmatched bases: 3. The CDR3 is made up of 12 amino acids. The CDR3 DNA follows: TGTGCCAGCAGCATCGGACAGGGGACGCAGTATTTT. Translating gives CASSIGQGTQYF.

This clone has just one count. The rearrangement uses TRBV4-3 and TRBJ2-5, with D hard to call. This CDR3 is built from 13 residues. CDR1 and CDR2 from the germline V gene are LGHNA and YSLEER. The germline V and J ends were trimmed by 0 bases and 2 bases, with 4 bases remaining between them. The CDR3 spells CASSQDSQETQYF. The CDR3 coding sequence is TGCGCCAGCAGCCAAGATAGTCAAGAGACCCAGTACTTC.

This chain connects TRBV11-1 to TRBJ2-5, with TRBD1 identical over 8 bases. The CDR3 runs to 17 residues. Germline V gene lookup returns CDR1 SGHAT and CDR2 FQDESV (reference sequence). Germline trimming cut 5 bases from V and 0 bases from J; bases unmatched to any gene: 11. The CDR3 here is CASSDRGTGPYQETQYF. The CDR3 nucleotides are TGTGCCAGCAGCGACCGAGGGACAGGACCCTACCAAGAGACCCAGTACTTC. The complete variable domain, with remaining parts taken from reference TRBV11-1 and TRBJ2-5, reads EAEVAQSPRYKITEKSQAVAFWCDPISGHATLYWYRQILGQGPELLVQFQDESVVDDSQLPKDRFSAERLKGVDSTLKIQPAELGDSAMYLCASSDRGTGPYQETQYFGPGTRLLVL.

CDR3 loop: CAWEQLRTGRIATNEKLFF. In DNA, the CDR3 is TGTGCCTGGGAACAACTACGGACAGGGAGGATCGCAACTAATGAAAAACTGTTTTTT. V is TRBV30 and J is TRBJ1-4; 8 bases fit TRBD1. The CDR3 runs 19 residues. Germline lookup yields CDR1 GTSNPN and CDR2 SVGIG (reference sequence). V dropped 5 bases and J dropped 0; count of bases not matched to a gene: 17. Full variable domain (remainder filled in from reference TRBV30 and TRBJ1-4): SQTIHQWPATLVQPVGSPLSLECTVEGTSNPNLYWYRQAAGRGLQLLFYSVGIGQISSEVPQNLSASRPQDRQFILSSKKLLLSDSGFYLCAWEQLRTGRIATNEKLFFGSGTQLSVL.

This clone turned up a few times. J is TRBJ2-6 and V is TRBV7-9; 7 nucleotides match TRBD1. This CDR3 comprises 15 residues. Germline CDR1 reads SEHNR; CDR2 reads FQNEAQ (reference sequence). V lost 5 bases, J lost 2 bases, and 3 bases stayed unmatched. The CDR3 protein is CASSHQGAGANVLTF. For the CDR3, the DNA is TGTGCCAGCAGCCATCAGGGGGCTGGGGCCAACGTCCTGACTTTC.

This clone has only a few counts. The V and J genes are TRBV10-3 and TRBJ1-1; TRBD1 matches at 7 bases. This CDR3 is 14 amino acids long. Trimming at V came to 10 bases and at J to 3 bases, leaving 11 bases not matched to a gene. The V gene's germline CDR1 is ENHRY and CDR2 SYGVKD. The CDR3 region is CATNNRGGDTEAFF. The CDR3, as DNA: TGTGCCACCAATAACAGGGGTGGGGACACTGAAGCTTTCTTT.

The rearrangement uses TRBV29-1 and TRBJ2-5; D is uncertain. Deletions cut 6 bases from V and 4 bases from J, with 9 bases between. The CDR3 contains 11 residues. The V gene's germline CDR1 is SQVTM and CDR2 ANQGSEA. The CDR3 loop is CSVQTAETQYF. The CDR3 DNA reads as TGCAGCGTACAAACAGCAGAGACCCAGTACTTC.

Details on this clone: A read error may account for a junction end that differs from germline. The chain recombines TRBV7-9 with TRBJ2-5; 13 bases align to TRBD2. This CDR3 has 16 residues. Germline values: CDR1 SEHNR, CDR2 FQNEAQ (reference sequence). The CDR3 sequence is CASRLGLAGIKETQYF. CDR3 DNA: TGTGCCAGCCGCTTGGGACTAGCGGGAATAAAAGAGACCCAGTACTTC.

This clone is a singleton in its sample. The J gene is TRBJ1-2, the V gene TRBV29-1; no reliable D call. Germline-derived CDR1 and CDR2 are SQVTM and ANQGSEA. Trimming took off 5 bases at V and 0 bases at J, with 13 bases between the two ends. This CDR3 is built from 14 residues. As DNA, the CDR3 is TGCAGCGTTTCAAGGGAGTTAACTAACTATGGCTACACCTTC. Its protein product is CSVSRELTNYGYTF.

The chain employs TRBV2 and TRBJ2-7; TRBD1 agrees at 8 bases. This CDR3 spans 15 amino acids. V gave up 6 bases and J gave up 0 bases; unmatched junction bases: 7. The V gene's germline CDR1 is SNHLY and CDR2 FYNNEI. CDR3 protein: CASSYGDRSSYEQYF. DNA for the CDR3: TGTGCCAGCAGCTATGGGGACAGGAGCTCCTACGAGCAGTACTTC.

The rearrangement links TRBV20-1 to TRBJ2-5, with D perhaps TRBD2 (6 bases). This CDR3 has 11 residues. With 1 base removed from V and 10 bases from J, the gap between germline ends came to 10 bases. Looked up from germline, CDR1 is DFQATT and CDR2 is SNEGSKA (reference sequence). CDR3 amino acids: CSARAIGGQYF. The CDR3 DNA reads as TGCAGTGCTAGAGCGATCGGGGGCCAGTACTTC.

This clone was seen a single time. The V and J genes are TRBV5-1 and TRBJ1-1; D is perhaps TRBD1 (5 bases). V was shortened by 0 bases and J by 3 bases, with 6 bases between the two germline ends. CDR3 length: 13 residues. Germline CDR1 is SGHRS and CDR2 is YFSETQ. The DNA of the CDR3 is TGCGCCAGCAGCTTGGTAGGGGACACTGAAGCTTTCTTT. Protein: CASSLVGDTEAFF.

The chain has TRBV21-1 and TRBJ2-7; the table assigns TRBD2, which was not confirmed against the DNA. TRBV21-1 is flagged as a pseudogene. The CDR3 loop spans 15 amino acids. The CDR3 coding sequence is TGTGCCAGCAGCAAATCCGGAGACGGATTATACGAGCAGTACTTC. As protein: CASSKSGDGLYEQYF.

This chain connects TRBV5-1 to TRBJ1-3; D unresolved. The CDR3 is 15 residues long. V lost 4 bases and J 0 bases, leaving 11 bases between the germline ends. Germline lookup yields CDR1 SGHRS and CDR2 YFSETQ. This CDR3 reads CASSASRDSGNTIYF. CDR3 DNA sequence: TGCGCCAGCAGCGCCTCGAGGGACTCTGGAAACACCATATATTTT.

The chain recombines TRBV7-8 with TRBJ1-5; TRBD1 is a possible D gene (6 bases). CDR3 length: 14 residues. Trimming removed 4 bases at V and 4 bases at J, with 11 bases between. The V gene's germline CDR1 is SGHVS and CDR2 FQNEAQ. The CDR3 spells CASSSNRDNQPQHF. The CDR3 DNA reads as TGTGCCAGCAGCTCGAACAGGGATAATCAGCCCCAGCATTTT.

This chain joins TRBV6-5 and TRBJ1-3; D unresolved. CDR1 is MNHEY and CDR2 is SVGAGI in the germline V gene. The CDR3 extends over 11 amino acids. V lost 6 bases and J 5 bases, leaving 5 bases between the germline ends. CDR3 nucleotide sequence: TGTGCCAGCAGCCTTCGAAACACCATATATTTT. The encoded protein is CASSLRNTIYF.

The chain couples TRBV5-1 to TRBJ2-7; 7 bases fit TRBD2. Germline assignment: CDR1 SGHRS and CDR2 YFSETQ. V lost 0 bases and J lost 4; bases outside the gene matches: 4. This CDR3 is 14 amino acids long. DNA of the CDR3: TGCGCCAGCAGCTTGGCCGGGACTAAATACGAGCAGTACTTC. It yields the protein CASSLAGTKYEQYF.

The chain has TRBV19 and TRBJ2-1; 11 nucleotides match TRBD1. Germline values: CDR1 LNHDA, CDR2 SQIVND (reference sequence). V was clipped by 4 bases and J by 6 bases; unmatched bases: 8. The CDR3 runs 16 residues. The CDR3 spells CASSTHPGQGGNEQFF. The CDR3 DNA follows: TGTGCCAGTAGTACCCATCCGGGACAGGGGGGCAATGAGCAGTTCTTC.

The V call is TRBV27, the J call TRBJ2-7, with 9 positions matching TRBD1. Germline V CDR1 and CDR2: MNHEY, SMNVEV (reference sequence). CDR3 size: 18 residues. V shed 2 bases and J 2 bases; nucleotides not matched to a gene: 13. The CDR3 sequence is CASSLAPGQGNRAYEQYF. The DNA of the CDR3 is TGTGCCAGCAGTTTAGCCCCAGGACAGGGGAACCGGGCCTACGAGCAGTACTTC.

This chain links TRBV19 with TRBJ1-5, with no clear D. CDR1 and CDR2 (germline): LNHDA, SQIVND (reference sequence). There are 13 residues in the CDR3. V was cut by 4 bases and J by 5 bases, with 9 bases left in between. CDR3: CASSTGFDQPQHF. CDR3 in DNA: TGTGCCAGTAGTACCGGGTTTGATCAGCCCCAGCATTTT.